The entry that follows covers one TCR beta chain sequence. This entry is derived from a study of control samples from healthy donors and cancer patients. Only in-frame clones appear in the TCRdb table, and some are missing; sequencing was by immunoSEQ multiplex PCR. The sample includes approximately 120,000 clones, 87% of them seen just once. V was shortened by 7 bases and J by 0 bases, with 13 bases between the two germline ends. Germline V CDR1 and CDR2: WSHSY, SAAADI. CDR3 length equals 14 residues. Sequencing input: blood. The receptor comes from a man aged 55-75 years in good health. V and J are TRBV10-2 and TRBJ2-7; a possible D gene is TRBD1 (6 bases). DNA for the CDR3: TGCGCCAGCAAGAACAGGGCTTTCTCCTACGAGCAGTACTTC. It encodes CASKNRAFSYEQYF.